Listed below are T cell receptor beta chains from one sample, sequenced in a study of human T cells and chemical hapten exposure. TCRdb ran MiXCR on the RACE reads and lists one entry per CDR3 protein. The sample has some 84,000 distinct CDR3 sequences, less than 14% seen once. The starting material was whole blood, obtained in connection with sensitization to the hapten diphenylcyclopropenone (DPC). Receptors were obtained from a woman aged 45-65 years with alopecia areata. Some clones in this sample may be carry-over from other donors' samples. The CDR3 runs from the conserved cysteine through the conserved F or W. A D gene is named only where the DNA matches it firmly. For some rows the clone size is stated as once, few or many, or as a class when expanded; others skip it.

V gene	D gene	J gene	clone size	CDR3 DNA	CDR3 protein
TRBV30	TRBD2	TRBJ2-1	few	TGTGCCTGGAGTCCAGGACTAGCGGGAGAGAATGGGCAGTTCTTC	CAWSPGLAGENGQFF
TRBV29-1	TRBD1	TRBJ2-7	few	TGCAGCGTTGGGACAGGGGGTTTCGAGCAGTACTTC	CSVGTGGFEQYF
TRBV4-1	TRBD2	TRBJ2-1	few	TGCGCCAGCAGCCAAGTCCCAGCGGGAGGGGTGGTCTCCTACAATGAGCAGTTCTTC	CASSQVPAGGVVSYNEQFF
TRBV19	TRBD2	TRBJ2-1	many	TGTGCCAGTAGGAGACTAGCGGGAGGATTTGATGAGCAGTTCTTC	CASRRLAGGFDEQFF
TRBV20-1	.	TRBJ1-2	.	TGCAGTGCTAGAGACAGGGAGGAGGCTAACTATGGCTACACCTTC	CSARDREEANYGYTF
TRBV6-2/TRBV6-3	.	TRBJ2-1	few	TGTGCCAGCAGCACGAGGGGCAACAATGAGCAGTTCTTC	CASSTRGNNEQFF
TRBV29-1	.	TRBJ1-2	many	TGCAGCGTTGAATCTTCACAGGGAGAGGGTGGCTACACCTTC	CSVESSQGEGGYTF
TRBV6-2/TRBV6-3	TRBD1	TRBJ1-5	many	TGTGCCAGCAGTTATGCGGCAGGGGGGAATCAGCCCCAGCATTTT	CASSYAAGGNQPQHF
TRBV29-1	TRBD2	TRBJ2-2	many	TGCAGCGTTGCGGGAGCGGGAGGGGGCACCGGGGAGCTGTTTTTT	CSVAGAGGGTGELFF
TRBV7-2	TRBD2	TRBJ2-5	many	TGTGCCAGCAGCTTAGCGTTAGCGGGAGGGACCCAAGAGACCCAGTACTTC	CASSLALAGGTQETQYF
TRBV7-6	.	TRBJ2-7	many	TGTGCCAGCAGCCCAGTACGGCCAGGTCTTTCCATAGCCTACGAGCAGTACTTC	CASSPVRPGLSIAYEQYF
TRBV20-1	.	TRBJ2-1	many	TGCAGTGGGGGCCACCACCAGGGCCACAATGAGCAGTTCTTC	CSGGHHQGHNEQFF
TRBV19	TRBD1	TRBJ2-2	many	TGTGCCTCACAGGGGTCGGGGGAGCTGTTTTTT	CASQGSGELFF
TRBV28	TRBD2	TRBJ2-1	many	TGTGCCCTAGCGGGATCGAGCAATGAGCAGTTCTTC	CALAGSSNEQFF
TRBV28	.	TRBJ1-6	few	TGTGCCAGCAGTTCACTTACAGGGATGCCCAATTCACCCCTCCACTTT	CASSSLTGMPNSPLHF
TRBV7-8	.	TRBJ2-1	.	TGTGCCAGCAGCTTAGGGTACGGCAGAGGTAGTGAGCAGTTCTTC	CASSLGYGRGSEQFF
TRBV7-9	TRBD1	TRBJ1-5	.	TGTGCCAGCAGCTTAGACAGGGGGAAGCCCCAGCATTTT	CASSLDRGKPQHF
TRBV28	TRBD1	TRBJ2-7	many	TGTGCCAGCAGTTTAATGGGACAGGGTGACGAGCAGTACTTC	CASSLMGQGDEQYF
TRBV7-3	.	TRBJ2-3	few	TGTGCCAGCAGCTTATCCGGAACCACAGATACGCAGTATTTT	CASSLSGTTDTQYF
TRBV7-9	.	TRBJ1-2	few	TGTGCCAGCAGCTTAAATAATGGCTACACCTTC	CASSLNNGYTF
TRBV7-9	TRBD1	TRBJ2-2	.	TGTGCCAGCAGCCCCGCGTTTACGACAGGGGATACTTCCACCGGGGAGCTGTTTTTT	CASSPAFTTGDTSTGELFF